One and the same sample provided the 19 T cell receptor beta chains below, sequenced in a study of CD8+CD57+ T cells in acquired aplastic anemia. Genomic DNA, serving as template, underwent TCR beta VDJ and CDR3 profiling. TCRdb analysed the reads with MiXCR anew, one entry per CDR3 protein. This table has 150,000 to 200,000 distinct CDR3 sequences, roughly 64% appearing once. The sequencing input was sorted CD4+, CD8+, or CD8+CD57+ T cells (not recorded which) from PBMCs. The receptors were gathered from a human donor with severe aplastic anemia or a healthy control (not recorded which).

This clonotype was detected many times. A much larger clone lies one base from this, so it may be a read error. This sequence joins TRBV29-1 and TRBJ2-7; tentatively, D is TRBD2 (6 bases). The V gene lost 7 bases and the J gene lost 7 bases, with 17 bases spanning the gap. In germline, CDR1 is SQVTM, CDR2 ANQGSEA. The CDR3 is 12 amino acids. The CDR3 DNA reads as TGCAGCGCAGCGCGGGACCCAGTGGAGCAGTACTTC. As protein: CSAARDPVEQYF.

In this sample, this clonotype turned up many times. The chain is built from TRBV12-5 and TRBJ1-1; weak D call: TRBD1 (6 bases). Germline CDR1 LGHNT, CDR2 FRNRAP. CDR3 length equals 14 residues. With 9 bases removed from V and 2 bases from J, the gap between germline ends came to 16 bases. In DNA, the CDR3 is TGTGCTAGCGTCCCCGGGGGGCTCAACACTGAAGCTTTCTTT. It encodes CASVPGGLNTEAFF.

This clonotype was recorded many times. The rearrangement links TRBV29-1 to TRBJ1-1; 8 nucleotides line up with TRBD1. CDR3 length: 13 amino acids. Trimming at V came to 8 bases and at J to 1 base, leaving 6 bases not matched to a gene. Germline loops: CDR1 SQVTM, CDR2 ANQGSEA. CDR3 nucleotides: TGCAGCTACATGGGGACAGGGAACACTGAAGCTTTCTTT. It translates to CSYMGTGNTEAFF.

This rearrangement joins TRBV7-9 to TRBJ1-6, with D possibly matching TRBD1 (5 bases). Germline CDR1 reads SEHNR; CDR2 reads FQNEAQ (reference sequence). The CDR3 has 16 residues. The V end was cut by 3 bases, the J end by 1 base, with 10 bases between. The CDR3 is CASSLAGGSYNSPLHF. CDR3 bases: TGTGCCAGCAGCTTGGCGGGGGGGTCCTATAATTCACCCCTCCACTTT.

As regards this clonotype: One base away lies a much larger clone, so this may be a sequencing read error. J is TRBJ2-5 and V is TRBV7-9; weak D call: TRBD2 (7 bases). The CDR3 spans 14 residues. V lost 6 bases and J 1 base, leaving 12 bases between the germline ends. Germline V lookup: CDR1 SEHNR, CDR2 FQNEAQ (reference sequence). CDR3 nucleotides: TGTGCCAGCAGTTGGGGGGGCGGCCAAGAGACCCAGTACTTC. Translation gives CASSWGGGQETQYF.

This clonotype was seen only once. The CDR3 spells CASSLAVRQPQHF. The CDR3 DNA reads TGTGCCAGCAGCTTAGCGGTTCGGCAGCCCCAGCATTTT. The V and J genes are TRBV7-2 and TRBJ1-5; the D is unclear. This CDR3 has 13 residues. CDR1 SGHTA and CDR2 FQGNSA come from the germline V gene. Trimming removed 0 bases from V and 7 bases from J, with 7 bases in between.

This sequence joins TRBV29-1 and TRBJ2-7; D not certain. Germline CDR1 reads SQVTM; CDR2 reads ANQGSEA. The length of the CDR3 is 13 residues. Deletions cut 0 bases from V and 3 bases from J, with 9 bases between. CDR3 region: CSVEDIGNYEQYF. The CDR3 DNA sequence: TGCAGCGTTGAAGATATAGGGAACTACGAGCAGTACTTC.

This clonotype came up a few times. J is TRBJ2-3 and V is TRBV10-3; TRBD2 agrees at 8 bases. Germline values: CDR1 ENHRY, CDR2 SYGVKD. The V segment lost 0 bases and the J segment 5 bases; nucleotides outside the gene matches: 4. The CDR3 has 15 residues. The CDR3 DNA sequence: TGTGCCATCAGTGAGTCAACTAGCGGAAAAGATACGCAGTATTTT. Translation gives CAISESTSGKDTQYF.

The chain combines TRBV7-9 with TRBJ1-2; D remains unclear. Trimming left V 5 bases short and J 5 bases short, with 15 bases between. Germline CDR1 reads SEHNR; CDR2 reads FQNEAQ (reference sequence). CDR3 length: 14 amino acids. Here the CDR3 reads CASSPYPEGYGYTF. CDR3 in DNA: TGTGCCAGCAGCCCCTATCCAGAGGGTTATGGCTACACCTTC.

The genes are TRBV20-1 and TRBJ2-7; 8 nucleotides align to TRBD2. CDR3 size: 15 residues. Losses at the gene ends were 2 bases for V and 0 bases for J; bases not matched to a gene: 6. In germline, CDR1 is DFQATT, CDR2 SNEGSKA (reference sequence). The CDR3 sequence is CSARLTSASSYEQYF. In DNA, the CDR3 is TGCAGTGCTAGACTGACTAGCGCGAGCTCCTACGAGCAGTACTTC.

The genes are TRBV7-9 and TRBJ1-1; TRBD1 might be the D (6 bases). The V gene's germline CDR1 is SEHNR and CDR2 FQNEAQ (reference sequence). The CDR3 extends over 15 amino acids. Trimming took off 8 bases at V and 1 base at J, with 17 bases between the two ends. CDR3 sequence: CASRPPTGSNTEAFF. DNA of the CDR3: TGTGCCAGCCGCCCACCCACAGGGTCGAACACTGAAGCTTTCTTT.

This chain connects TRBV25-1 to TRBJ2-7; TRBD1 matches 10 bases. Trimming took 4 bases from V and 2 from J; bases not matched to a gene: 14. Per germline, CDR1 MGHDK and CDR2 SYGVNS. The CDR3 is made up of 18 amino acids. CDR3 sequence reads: CASSAYSAGTGVAYEQYF. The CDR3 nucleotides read TGTGCCAGCAGTGCTTACTCCGCCGGGACAGGGGTGGCCTACGAGCAGTACTTC.

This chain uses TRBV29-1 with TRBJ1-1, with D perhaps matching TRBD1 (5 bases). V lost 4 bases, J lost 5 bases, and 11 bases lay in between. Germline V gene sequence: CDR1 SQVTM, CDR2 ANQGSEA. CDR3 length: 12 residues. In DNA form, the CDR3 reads TGCAGCGTTGGGTCAGGGAGTACTGAAGCTTTCTTT. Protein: CSVGSGSTEAFF.

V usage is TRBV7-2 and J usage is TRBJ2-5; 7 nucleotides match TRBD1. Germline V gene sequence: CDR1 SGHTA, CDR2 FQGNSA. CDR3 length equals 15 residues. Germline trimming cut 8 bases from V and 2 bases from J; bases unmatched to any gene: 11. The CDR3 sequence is CASGGAGGPQETQYF. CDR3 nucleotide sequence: TGTGCCAGCGGAGGAGCAGGGGGACCACAAGAGACCCAGTACTTC.

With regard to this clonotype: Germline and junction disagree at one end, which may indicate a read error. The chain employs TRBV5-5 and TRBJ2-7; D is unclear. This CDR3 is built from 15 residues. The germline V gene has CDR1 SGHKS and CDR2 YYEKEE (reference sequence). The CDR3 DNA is TGCGCCAGCAGCCAAGAATGGCAGAGCTCCTACGAGCAGTACTTC. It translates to CASSQEWQSSYEQYF.

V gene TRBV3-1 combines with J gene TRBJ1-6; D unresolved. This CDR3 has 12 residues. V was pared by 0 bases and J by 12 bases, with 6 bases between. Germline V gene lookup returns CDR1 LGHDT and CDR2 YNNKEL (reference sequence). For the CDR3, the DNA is TGTGCCAGCAGCCAAGAAACTGGACCCCTCCACTTT. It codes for CASSQETGPLHF. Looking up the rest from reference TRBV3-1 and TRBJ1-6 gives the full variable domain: DTAVSQTPKYLVTQMGNDKSIKCEQNLGHDTMYWYKQDSKKFLKIMFSYNNKELIINETVPNRFSPKSPDKAHLNLHINSLELGDSAVYFCASSQETGPLHFGNGTRLTVT.

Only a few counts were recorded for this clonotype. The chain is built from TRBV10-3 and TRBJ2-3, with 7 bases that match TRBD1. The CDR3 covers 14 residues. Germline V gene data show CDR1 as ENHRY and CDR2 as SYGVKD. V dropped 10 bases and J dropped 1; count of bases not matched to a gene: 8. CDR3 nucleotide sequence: TGTGCCACCAAGGGGGCGTTCGGCACAGATACGCAGTATTTT. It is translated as CATKGAFGTDTQYF.

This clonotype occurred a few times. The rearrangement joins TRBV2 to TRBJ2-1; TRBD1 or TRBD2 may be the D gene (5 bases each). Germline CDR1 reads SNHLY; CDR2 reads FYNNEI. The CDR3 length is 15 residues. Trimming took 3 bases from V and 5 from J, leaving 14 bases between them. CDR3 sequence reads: CASSEGQGAHNEQFF. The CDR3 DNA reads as TGTGCCAGCAGTGAGGGGCAGGGAGCTCACAATGAGCAGTTCTTC.

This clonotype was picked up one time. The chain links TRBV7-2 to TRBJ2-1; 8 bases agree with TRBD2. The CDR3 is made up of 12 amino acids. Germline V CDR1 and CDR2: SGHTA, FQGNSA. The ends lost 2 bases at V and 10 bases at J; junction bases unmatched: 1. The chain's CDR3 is CASSLKRGEQFF. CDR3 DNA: TGTGCCAGCAGCTTAAAGCGGGGGGAGCAGTTCTTC. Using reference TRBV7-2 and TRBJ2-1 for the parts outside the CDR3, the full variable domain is GAGVSQSPSNKVTEKGKDVELRCDPISGHTALYWYRQSLGQGLEFLIYFQGNSAPDKSGLPSDRFSAERTGGSVSTLTIQRTQQEDSAVYLCASSLKRGEQFFGPGTRLTVL.